The 5 T cell receptor beta chains below all came from one sample that was sequenced in a study of shared clonotypes between healthy human individuals. Sequencing was performed with immunoSEQ multiplex PCR; in TCRdb, only in-frame clones are kept and a portion is missing. The top ten clones hold 0.36% of a sample with 1,500,000 or so clones, about 98.5% of them seen once. Sequencing used naive CD4+ T cells sorted from blood. Indicated subset: CD45RA+ positively selected. These receptors were collected from a man aged 25-45 years in good health.

The rearrangement uses TRBV7-2 and TRBJ1-1, with 12 bases that match TRBD1. This CDR3 contains 15 residues. Germline V gene sequence: CDR1 SGHTA, CDR2 FQGNSA. V trimming: 1 base; J trimming: 6 bases; junction bases outside the gene matches: 3. The CDR3 is CASSLGGQGASEAFF. Written as DNA, the CDR3 is TGTGCCAGCAGCTTAGGGGGACAGGGGGCGTCTGAAGCTTTCTTT.

The chain carries TRBV28 and TRBJ2-7, with a tentative D call TRBD2 (5 bases). CDR1 and CDR2 from the germline V gene are MDHEN and SYDVKM. The CDR3 runs 15 residues. With 4 bases removed from V and 6 bases from J, the gap between germline ends came to 19 bases. This chain's CDR3 is CASSSSGLDVGEQYF. CDR3 sequence (DNA): TGTGCCAGCAGTTCAAGTGGACTGGACGTGGGCGAGCAGTACTTC.

The chain joins TRBV29-1 to TRBJ2-7, with D possibly matching TRBD1 (6 bases). CDR3 size: 13 residues. Deletions cut 8 bases from V and 0 bases from J, with 14 bases between. In germline, CDR1 is SQVTM, CDR2 ANQGSEA. The CDR3, as DNA: TGCAGCACAAAGACAGGCTACTCCTACGAGCAGTACTTC. Translation gives CSTKTGYSYEQYF.

The chain links TRBV6-6 to TRBJ2-7; D is possibly TRBD2 (6 bases). V lost 6 bases and J 4 bases, leaving 16 bases between the germline ends. The CDR3 consists of 14 residues. Germline V gives CDR1 MNHNY, CDR2 SVGAGI (reference sequence). This CDR3 reads CASRGSGNFYEQYF. The CDR3 DNA reads TGTGCCAGCAGAGGTAGCGGAAATTTTTACGAGCAGTACTTC.

V usage is TRBV29-1 and J usage is TRBJ2-7; 8 nucleotides align to TRBD1. In germline, CDR1 is SQVTM, CDR2 ANQGSEA. The V segment lost 6 bases and the J segment 2 bases; nucleotides outside the gene matches: 3. The CDR3 is 12 residues long. The CDR3 loop reads CSVTGGPYEQYF. The CDR3 DNA sequence: TGCAGCGTCACAGGGGGTCCCTACGAGCAGTACTTC.